This TCR beta chain was captured by sequencing in a study of blood T cells in healthy people across ages. Using a J-beta primer mix together with a sample-barcoded 5' primer, a second PCR was run for roughly 6 to 12 cycles. Via MiXCR, TCRdb re-called the 5' RACE reads, giving one row per CDR3 protein. The data contain about 1.1 million distinct CDR3 sequences, more than 30% of them seen just once; the ten biggest clones take up approximately 14%. The extraction recovered at least 5 micrograms of total RNA per sample. V was trimmed by 0 bases and J by 4 bases, leaving 13 bases between them. Looked up from germline, CDR1 is DFQATT and CDR2 is SNEGSKA (reference sequence). The CDR3 runs to 15 residues.

This clonotype was sampled from a man aged 18 to 30 in good health. Sequenced material: blood. The chain recombines TRBV20-1 with TRBJ1-5; TRBD1 might be the D (6 bases). In DNA, the CDR3 is TGCAGTGCTAGAGATCCCGGACAGAATAATCAGCCCCAGCATTTT. Translating it yields CSARDPGQNNQPQHF.